The 17 T cell receptor beta chains in this list originate from one sample, sequenced in a study of response to subunit inactivated influenza vaccine. From the RT-PCR reads, TCRdb called clonotypes with MiXCR, one entry per CDR3 protein. Of 650,000 to 800,000 distinct CDR3 sequences listed, approximately 15% are singletons. Sequenced here: PBMCs from blood, sampled about 14 days before vaccination. All receptors come from a man aged 45 to 65 who received an inactivated influenza vaccine.

This clonotype was observed a few times. The V and J genes are TRBV27 and TRBJ2-1; 10 positions match TRBD2. CDR3 length: 15 amino acids. Germline CDR1 is MNHEY and CDR2 is SMNVEV (reference sequence). Trimming removed 3 bases from V and 6 bases from J; junction bases left unmatched: 5. CDR3 nucleotide sequence: TGTGCCAGCAGTTTGCTAGCGGGAGCCAGCAATGAGCAGTTCTTC. The encoded protein is CASSLLAGASNEQFF.

This clonotype was recorded at least ten times. The V call is TRBV10-3, the J call TRBJ2-1; 10 bases align to TRBD1. The CDR3 length is 14 residues. CDR1 is ENHRY, CDR2 SYGVKD, per germline. V dropped 10 bases and J dropped 3; count of bases not matched to a gene: 6. The CDR3 DNA reads TGTGCCACCCGGGACAGGGGATTCTACAATGAGCAGTTCTTC. Its protein is CATRDRGFYNEQFF.

The chain joins TRBV24-1 to TRBJ1-5; TRBD1 is a possible D gene (5 bases). V was pared by 5 bases and J by 7 bases, with 11 bases between. The CDR3 totals 13 residues. Germline V CDR1 and CDR2: KGHDR, SFDVKD. The CDR3 nucleotides read TGTGCCACCAGTGCCGGGGGTCAGCAGCCCCAGCATTTT. It is translated as CATSAGGQQPQHF.

The chain has TRBV27 and TRBJ2-3; D may correspond to TRBD1 or TRBD2 (5 bases each). The CDR3 spans 17 residues. Per germline, CDR1 MNHEY and CDR2 SMNVEV (reference sequence). Trimming left V 3 bases short and J 6 bases short, with 22 bases between. The chain's CDR3 is CASSFTRDPSHTDTQYF. The CDR3 coding sequence is TGTGCCAGCAGTTTTACCCGGGACCCCTCCCACACCGATACGCAGTATTTT.

This clonotype was seen ten or more times. The CDR3 here is CSVKTDSETQYF. In DNA form, the CDR3 reads TGCAGCGTAAAGACAGATTCGGAGACCCAGTACTTC. The genes are TRBV29-1 and TRBJ2-5; D is possibly TRBD1 (5 bases). V lost 6 bases, J lost 5 bases, and 13 bases lay in between. CDR3 length: 12 amino acids. Germline CDR1 is SQVTM and CDR2 is ANQGSEA.

The chain recombines TRBV4-1 with TRBJ1-4, with D tentatively TRBD1 (6 bases). Trimming pared 2 bases from V and 8 bases from J, leaving 15 bases between. The CDR3 covers 15 residues. Per the germline V gene, CDR1 is MGHRA and CDR2 is YSYEKL. For the CDR3, the DNA is TGCGCCAGCAGCCAACCTGGCAGGGGAGACGAAAAACTGTTTTTT. Translated: CASSQPGRGDEKLFF.

This clonotype turned up a few times. This chain uses TRBV27 with TRBJ2-1; weak D call: TRBD2 (6 bases). Trimming took off 8 bases at V and 0 bases at J, with 11 bases between the two ends. The germline V gene encodes CDR1 MNHEY and CDR2 SMNVEV (reference sequence). The CDR3 runs to 14 residues. CDR3 loop: CASRDFSSYNEQFF. The CDR3 DNA reads as TGTGCCAGCCGGGACTTTAGCTCCTACAATGAGCAGTTCTTC.

V gene TRBV6-5 combines with J gene TRBJ1-5; 7 bases fit TRBD1. The V gene's germline CDR1 is MNHEY and CDR2 SVGAGI. The CDR3 is made up of 17 amino acids. V dropped 4 bases and J dropped 0; count of bases not matched to a gene: 9. CDR3 region: CASSWGQFEYSNQPQHF. CDR3 coding DNA: TGTGCCAGCAGTTGGGGACAGTTCGAATATAGCAATCAGCCCCAGCATTTT.

This clonotype was recorded at least ten times. CDR3: CASSLAFRGSDTQYF. The CDR3 region has the DNA TGCGCCAGCAGCTTGGCCTTCAGGGGTTCAGATACGCAGTATTTT. V is TRBV5-1 and J is TRBJ2-3, with D perhaps TRBD1 (6 bases). V shed 0 bases and J shed 4 bases, with 12 bases lying between them. CDR3 length: 15 amino acids. Germline V gene lookup returns CDR1 SGHRS and CDR2 YFSETQ.

This clonotype has just a few counts. CDR3 residues: CASSKAGNTIYF. The CDR3 DNA reads as TGTGCCAGCAGTAAGGCCGGAAACACCATATATTTT. The V call is TRBV6-6, the J call TRBJ1-3, with no clear D. This CDR3 region has 12 residues. Trimming cost V 5 bases and J 4 bases, with 6 bases left between them. Germline lookup yields CDR1 MNHNY and CDR2 SVGAGI (reference sequence).

In this sample, this clonotype turned up a few times. The chain carries TRBV5-1 and TRBJ1-2; tentatively, D is TRBD1 (6 bases). The CDR3 runs to 14 residues. Germline CDR1 SGHRS, CDR2 YFSETQ. Trimming shortened V by 2 bases and J by 7 bases, and 15 bases separated the two germline ends. CDR3 DNA: TGCGCCAGCAGCTTCGACAGGCCTGGAGGTGGCTACACCTTC. This translates into CASSFDRPGGGYTF.

This clonotype was counted at least ten times. The rearrangement joins TRBV10-3 to TRBJ2-1; 10 bases align to TRBD2. Unmatched junction bases numbered 10, after V lost 8 bases and J lost 6 bases. From germline, CDR1 is ENHRY and CDR2 SYGVKD. The CDR3 has 15 amino acids. CDR3 nucleotide sequence: TGTGCCATCGGGGCTAGCGGGGGTCTGGGCAATGAGCAGTTCTTC. Amino acids: CAIGASGGLGNEQFF.

This clonotype has a handful of counts. The J gene is TRBJ2-1, the V gene TRBV7-2; D perhaps matches TRBD1 (6 bases). Trimming cost V 3 bases and J 3 bases, with 12 bases left between them. Germline V gives CDR1 SGHTA, CDR2 FQGNSA. The CDR3 is made up of 15 amino acids. CDR3 bases: TGTGCCAGCAGCTTCAACCTGGACAGCTACAATGAGCAGTTCTTC. Protein sequence: CASSFNLDSYNEQFF. Full variable domain (outside the CDR3, taken from reference TRBV7-2 and TRBJ2-1): GAGVSQSPSNKVTEKGKDVELRCDPISGHTALYWYRQSLGQGLEFLIYFQGNSAPDKSGLPSDRFSAERTGGSVSTLTIQRTQQEDSAVYLCASSFNLDSYNEQFFGPGTRLTVL.

The chain recombines TRBV20-1 with TRBJ1-1; 9 nucleotides agree with TRBD1. Germline CDR1 and CDR2: DFQATT and SNEGSKA (reference sequence). The CDR3 consists of 15 residues. Trimming at V came to 6 bases and at J to 5 bases, leaving 13 bases not matched to a gene. The CDR3 sequence: CSATPADRGGTEAFF. CDR3 nucleotide sequence: TGCAGTGCCACCCCAGCGGACAGGGGAGGTACTGAAGCTTTCTTT.

This clonotype was seen more than once but under ten times. The V gene is TRBV3-1, the J gene TRBJ2-1; 9 bases map to TRBD2. Germline trimming cut 1 base from V and 1 base from J; bases unmatched to any gene: 2. In germline, CDR1 is LGHDT, CDR2 YNNKEL (reference sequence). The CDR3 is 16 residues long. CDR3 nucleotides: TGTGCCAGCAGCCAAGCCAGCGGGAGGTCCTACAATGAGCAGTTCTTC. Translating gives CASSQASGRSYNEQFF.

This clonotype was seen at least ten times. V gene TRBV18 combines with J gene TRBJ2-7, with 9 positions matching TRBD2. The CDR3 runs 13 residues. V was pared by 3 bases and J by 6 bases, with 3 bases of the junction left unmatched. The germline V gene has CDR1 KGHSH and CDR2 LQKENI. CDR3: CASSPTSGSEQYF. The CDR3, as DNA: TGTGCCAGCTCACCTACTAGCGGGTCCGAGCAGTACTTC.

This rearrangement joins TRBV24-1 to TRBJ2-2; D gene uncertain. V gave up 0 bases and J gave up 6 bases, with 7 bases separating them. This CDR3 has 14 residues. CDR1 is KGHDR, CDR2 SFDVKD, per germline. The CDR3: CATSDLPAAGELFF. CDR3 sequence (DNA): TGTGCCACCAGTGATTTGCCGGCCGCCGGGGAGCTGTTTTTT.